This T cell receptor (beta chain) was identified during a study of OX40 agonist ivuxolimab in advanced cancers. CDR1 and CDR2 from the germline V gene are SQVTM and ANQGSEA. This CDR3 has 16 amino acids. V shed 6 bases and J shed 3 bases, with 23 bases lying between them. Repertoires were generated with immunoSEQ multiplex PCR, while TCRdb's copy carries only in-frame clones and drops some. Here the sample spans 60,000 or so clones, 89% being singletons. The input for sequencing was CD4+ or CD8+ T cells sorted from blood, taken in a trial of the OX40 agonist ivuxolimab. The clonotype comes from an adult with an advanced solid tumor such as melanoma, head and neck, liver or kidney cancer. This sequence joins TRBV29-1 and TRBJ2-5; D may be TRBD1 (5 bases). In nucleotides, the CDR3 is TGCAGCGTCCGATCGAGACAGCGAAGGTGGGAAGAGACCCAGTACTTC. It is translated as CSVRSRQRRWEETQYF.